This TCR beta chain was sequenced for a study of blood T cell repertoires in COVID-19. Study at large: Acute and convalescent COVID-19 specimens originated in the United States, Italy and Spain.

Original handling: Using reference gene primer amplification, nucleated cell counts were estimated. TCRdb keeps only in-frame clones here, not all; method: immunoSEQ multiplex PCR. V and J calls and clone size are as listed in that table; D and trimming were resolved from the DNA. This repertoire shows some 250,000 clones, roughly 80% found once; its top ten account for around 3.3%. Between the trimmed V and J ends, which lost 4 bases and 5 bases, there was a span of 8 bases. The CDR3 consists of 12 residues. Source material: peripheral blood. The rearrangement links TRBV12-3 or TRBV12-4 to TRBJ2-5; D call uncertain. The receptor's source is a woman aged 18-29 years with acute or convalescent COVID-19. CDR3 residues: CASSSVEETQYF. In nucleotides, the CDR3 is TGTGCCAGCAGTTCCGTTGAGGAGACCCAGTACTTC.